Ten or more counts support the clone carrying this TCR beta chain. As yet, its antigen is unknown. These data belong to a study of T cell repertoires in cytomegalovirus infection. The overall study: In public TCR beta signatures, there were indications of both CMV infection and matching HLA type. Study-level findings and limits: Across the ex vivo response, the dominant clonotypes were HLA-C-restricted CMV-specific TCR beta clonotypes. Of the TCR beta families, the public ones yielded a cumulative frequency that identified carriers of CMV plus the relevant HLA.

CDR1 is SEHNR and CDR2 is FQNEAQ in the germline V gene (reference sequence). Trimming removed 4 bases at V and 6 bases at J, with 11 bases between. This CDR3 is 13 amino acids long. TCRdb fed the reads into MiXCR, producing one record per CDR3 protein. The sample records 100,000 to 150,000 distinct CDR3 sequences, 8.8% being singletons. Source material: PBMCs. The source of this sequence is a human donor in good health (CMV status not recorded). Some clones in this sample may be carry-over from other donors' samples. The V call is TRBV7-9, the J call TRBJ2-3; maybe TRBD1 (5 bases). Here the CDR3 DNA reads TGTGCCAGCAGCTACTTACAGGCGGATACGCAGTATTTT. It is translated as CASSYLQADTQYF.